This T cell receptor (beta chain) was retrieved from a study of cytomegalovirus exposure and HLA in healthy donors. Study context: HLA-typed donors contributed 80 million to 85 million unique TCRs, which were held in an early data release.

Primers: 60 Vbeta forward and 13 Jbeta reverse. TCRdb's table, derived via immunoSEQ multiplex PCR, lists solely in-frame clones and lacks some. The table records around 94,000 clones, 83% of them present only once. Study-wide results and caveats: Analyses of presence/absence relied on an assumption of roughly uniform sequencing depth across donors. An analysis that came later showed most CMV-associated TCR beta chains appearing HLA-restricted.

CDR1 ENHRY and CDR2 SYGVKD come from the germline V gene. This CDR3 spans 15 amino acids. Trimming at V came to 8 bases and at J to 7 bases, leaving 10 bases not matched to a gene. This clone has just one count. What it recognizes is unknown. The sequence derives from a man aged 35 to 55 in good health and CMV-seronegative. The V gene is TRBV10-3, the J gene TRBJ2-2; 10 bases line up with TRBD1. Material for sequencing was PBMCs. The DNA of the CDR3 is TGTGCCATCCGAGGACAGGGGGATAGTGTCGGGGAGCTGTTTTTT. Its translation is CAIRGQGDSVGELFF.